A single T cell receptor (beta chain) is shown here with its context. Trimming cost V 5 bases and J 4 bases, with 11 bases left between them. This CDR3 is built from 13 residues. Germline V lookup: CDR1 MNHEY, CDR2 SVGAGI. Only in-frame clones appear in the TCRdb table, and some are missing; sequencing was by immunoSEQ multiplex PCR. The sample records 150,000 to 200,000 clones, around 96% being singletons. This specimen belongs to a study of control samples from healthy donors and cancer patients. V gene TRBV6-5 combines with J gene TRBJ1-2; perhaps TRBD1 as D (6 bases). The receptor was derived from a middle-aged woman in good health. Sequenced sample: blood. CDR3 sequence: CASSPGQLYGYTF. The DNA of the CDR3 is TGTGCCAGCAGTCCCGGACAGCTCTATGGCTACACCTTC.